Below, one T cell receptor beta chain is given with its context. This clonotype was counted a few times. The antigen it recognizes is unknown. The record has no base qualities; no much larger clone is one base away. The entry originates in a study of T-cell reconstitution after alpha-beta-depleted transplantation in children (TCRdb year 2016). Broadly, across the study: The study quantitatively tracked T-cell immune reconstitution after TCRalphabeta/CD19-depleted allogeneic hematopoietic cell transplantation in children using TCR repertoire profiling. The paper's findings and limits, for the study overall: The apparently early alphabetaT-cell count recovery about two months after transplant was reportedly dependent on only several hundred rapidly expanded clones derived from non-depleted graft cells. In some patients, the high TCRbeta diversity seen at day 60 was put down to recipient T cells and intrathymic progenitors that had survived conditioning. Over the following months the frequencies of hyperexpanded clones went down, and after one year T-cell counts and TCRbeta diversity were mostly credited to newly produced T cells.

The CDR3, cysteine through phenylalanine, is 16 amino acids long. Kept here is only the CDR3 DNA, which spans 48 bases and is read in frame from base 1. Via the germline V gene, CDR1 is SGHAT and CDR2 FQNNGV. At the junction V is shortened by 0 bases and J by 3 bases, with 15 bases in between. Receptors were amplified or captured by PCR. Instrument on record: Illumina HiSeq 2500. TCR libraries were prepared with molecular barcoding, using unique molecular identifiers to normalize TCRbeta repertoire quantification. The public reads were reprocessed in TCRdb via fastp at Q25 and MiXCR, keeping in-frame beta chains. Each record represents a unique CDR3 protein, reported with the most common genes and DNA among its rows. The sample includes about 200,000 distinct CDR3 sequences, with about 6.6% observed a single time. More than 5.5% of the sample rests with the top ten. In light of the paper, this sample's treatment or condition label describes: allogeneic hematopoietic cell transplantation with graft depleted of TCRalphabeta T cells and CD19 B cells. Transplant recipients were children who received TCRalphabeta/CD19-depleted allogeneic hematopoietic cell grafts.

This TCR was sampled from a boy between 2 and 10 years old with acute lymphoblastic leukemia, due to receive a stem cell transplant. Sequenced material: PBMCs, taken before TCRalphabeta/CD19-depleted stem cell transplant. The rearranged segments are TRBV11-2 and TRBJ2-7, with the D gene call left open. Read as DNA, the sequence is TGTGCCAGCAGCTTAGAAATACAGCGCAAGAGCTACGAGCAGTACTTC. Translated, this is CASSLEIQRKSYEQYF.